This entry is about one T cell receptor beta chain. This entry comes from a study of monozygotic twins with inflammatory bowel disease. TCRdb reworked the 5' RACE reads into one entry per CDR3 protein, no DNA. The sample has approximately 420,000 distinct CDR3 sequences; the top ten hold approximately 2.3%. CDR3 length equals 15 residues. CDR1 and CDR2 from the germline V gene are LNHDA and SQIVND (reference sequence). The origin of this receptor is a human donor with ulcerative colitis or Crohn's disease, or a healthy co-twin of an affected twin (not recorded which). This chain links TRBV19 with TRBJ1-5; the D gene TCRdb calls, TRBD1, cannot be checked with no DNA. Material for sequencing was blood. The CDR3 reads CATLDRAYSNQPQHF.